Below, 18 T cell receptor beta chains from the same sample are listed, as sequenced in a study of T cells after yellow fever vaccination. TCRdb analysed the 5' RACE reads with MiXCR anew, one entry per CDR3 protein. This sample yields about 320,000 distinct CDR3 sequences, of which around 4.5% are seen a single time; roughly 19% belongs to the top ten. This material consisted of PBMCs, taken 15 days after the yellow fever booster vaccination. The receptors derive from a man aged 18 to 29 who received the YFV17D yellow fever vaccine.

Comment on this clonotype: The junction departs from the called germline gene at one end, perhaps through a read error. The genes are TRBV28 and TRBJ2-2, with a possible D match to TRBD1 (5 bases). Germline values: CDR1 MDHEN, CDR2 SYDVKM. This CDR3 is built from 13 residues. Here the CDR3 reads CASRLSGSGELFF. The CDR3 bases are TGTGCCAGCAGATTATCAGGGTCAGGGGAGCTGTTTTTT.

This clonotype has a count of ten or more. The junction and the germline gene differ at one end; a read error may be behind it. This sequence joins TRBV4-2 and TRBJ1-4, with no clear D. CDR1 is LGHNA, CDR2 YNFKEQ, per germline. The CDR3 runs 16 residues. The CDR3 loop reads CASSKDWGATNEKLFF. The CDR3 region has the DNA TGTGCCAGCAGCAAAGATTGGGGAGCAACTAATGAAAAACTGTTTTTT.

This clonotype was counted at least ten times. The chain employs TRBV7-6 and TRBJ2-1; TRBD1 might be the D (6 bases). The ends were cut back, 5 bases at V and 9 bases at J, with 11 bases in the middle. This CDR3 has 12 amino acids. The V gene's germline CDR1 is SGHVS and CDR2 FNYEAQ. CDR3 amino acids: CASSTGFREQFF. The CDR3 nucleotides are TGTGCCAGCAGCACAGGGTTCCGTGAGCAGTTCTTC. The full variable domain, in which reference TRBV7-6 and TRBJ2-1 provide the parts outside the CDR3, is GAGVSQSPRYKVTKRGQDVALRCDPISGHVSLYWYRQALGQGPEFLTYFNYEAQQDKSGLPNDRFSAERPEGSISTLTIQRTEQRDSAMYRCASSTGFREQFFGPGTRLTVL.

The rearrangement joins TRBV5-1 to TRBJ2-1; D gene unclear. Trimming stripped 5 bases from V and 7 bases from J, with 13 bases between. The CDR3 runs 13 residues. CDR1 and CDR2 from the germline V gene are SGHRS and YFSETQ. This CDR3 is CASSDRWRNEQFF. The CDR3, as DNA: TGCGCCAGCAGTGATCGGTGGCGGAATGAGCAGTTCTTC.

V gene TRBV18 combines with J gene TRBJ1-1; D remains ambiguous. V was trimmed by 2 bases and J by 6 bases, leaving 13 bases between them. Germline CDR1 is KGHSH and CDR2 is LQKENI. This CDR3 is 14 amino acids long. The CDR3 loop is CASSPSDFRAEAFF. CDR3 DNA sequence: TGTGCCAGCTCACCATCTGACTTCCGGGCTGAAGCTTTCTTT.

J is TRBJ2-2 and V is TRBV9, with 7 positions matching TRBD2. This CDR3 is built from 17 residues. From germline, CDR1 is SGDLS and CDR2 YYNGEE. J gave up 6 bases and V 0 bases, and 11 bases lay outside the gene matches. Here the CDR3 reads CASSVDPSSGGAGELFF. The CDR3 coding sequence is TGTGCCAGCAGCGTAGACCCTTCTAGCGGCGGCGCCGGGGAGCTGTTTTTT.

This clonotype came up a few times. This chain uses TRBV20-1 with TRBJ2-1; D unclear. This CDR3 is built from 12 residues. Germline assignment: CDR1 DFQATT and CDR2 SNEGSKA (reference sequence). V lost 4 bases and J 4 bases, leaving 8 bases between the germline ends. CDR3 loop: CSATGDYNEQFF. Here the CDR3 DNA reads TGCAGTGCTACAGGAGATTACAATGAGCAGTTCTTC.

This clonotype was observed a handful of times. The gene calls are TRBV5-1 and TRBJ2-2; 14 nucleotides line up with TRBD2. J was trimmed by 5 bases and V by 4 bases; bases with no gene match: 7. Germline CDR1 reads SGHRS; CDR2 reads YFSETQ. The CDR3 runs to 17 residues. The CDR3 nucleotides read TGCGCCAGCAGCCCGACTAGCGGGGGGGCCTATACCGGGGAGCTGTTTTTT. This sequence encodes CASSPTSGGAYTGELFF.

The rearrangement links TRBV6-2 or TRBV6-3 to TRBJ2-7; D gene uncertain. Trimming shortened V by 5 bases and J by 6 bases, and 20 bases separated the two germline ends. This CDR3 region has 15 residues. CDR1 is MNHEY, CDR2 SVGEGT, per germline. In DNA form, the CDR3 reads TGTGCCAGCAGTCGACCCACAGCACGAAATGGCGAGCAGTACGTC. Translating gives CASSRPTARNGEQYV.

This clonotype was observed at least ten times. V usage is TRBV10-3 and J usage is TRBJ2-3; D not certain. Germline CDR1 and CDR2: ENHRY and SYGVKD. There are 15 residues in the CDR3. V shed 2 bases and J shed 2 bases, with 11 bases lying between them. The CDR3: CAISEGLITTDTQYF. The DNA of the CDR3 is TGTGCCATCAGTGAGGGCTTGATTACCACAGATACGCAGTATTTT.

The rearrangement links TRBV27 to TRBJ1-1; D is perhaps TRBD1 (5 bases). CDR1 and CDR2 (germline): MNHEY, SMNVEV (reference sequence). Trimming removed 5 bases from V and 4 bases from J, with 11 bases in between. The CDR3 is made up of 13 amino acids. The CDR3 DNA reads as TGTGCCAGCAGTGGGGCGACGGGCACTGAAGCTTTCTTT. It encodes CASSGATGTEAFF.

This clonotype occurred many times. The CDR3 protein is CSAPTGTVSNQPQHF. DNA of the CDR3: TGCAGTGCGCCCACCGGGACAGTAAGCAATCAGCCCCAGCATTTT. This rearrangement joins TRBV20-1 to TRBJ1-5; 7 bases agree with TRBD1. The CDR3 length is 15 residues. V gave up 6 bases and J gave up 1 base; unmatched junction bases: 9. Germline loops: CDR1 DFQATT, CDR2 SNEGSKA (reference sequence).

The sample holds many counts of this clonotype. This chain connects TRBV5-1 to TRBJ2-2; D might be TRBD2 (6 bases). The V and J ends lost 0 bases and 4 bases respectively, with 16 bases between them. The V gene's germline CDR1 is SGHRS and CDR2 YFSETQ. CDR3 length equals 17 residues. CDR3 loop: CASSLAGGSGLTGELFF. The CDR3, as DNA: TGCGCCAGCAGCTTGGCCGGAGGTAGCGGCCTCACCGGGGAGCTGTTTTTT. The complete variable domain, with remaining parts taken from reference TRBV5-1 and TRBJ2-2, reads KAGVTQTPRYLIKTRGQQVTLSCSPISGHRSVSWYQQTPGQGLQFLFEYFSETQRNKGNFPGRFSGRQFSNSRSEMNVSTLELGDSALYLCASSLAGGSGLTGELFFGEGSRLTVL.

This clonotype was counted only a few times. The chain couples TRBV6-6 to TRBJ1-2, with 7 bases fitting TRBD1. This CDR3 contains 12 residues. CDR1 MNHNY and CDR2 SVGAGI come from the germline V gene (reference sequence). Trimming at V came to 6 bases and at J to 7 bases, leaving 5 bases not matched to a gene. The CDR3 DNA sequence: TGTGCCAGCAGAAAGGACAGGAGTGGCTACACCTTC. Amino acid sequence: CASRKDRSGYTF.

This clonotype came up many times. The rearrangement links TRBV11-2 to TRBJ1-1; D is uncertain. CDR3 size: 13 residues. Trimming took 1 base from V and 1 from J, leaving 4 bases between them. Germline V gene sequence: CDR1 SGHAT, CDR2 FQNNGV. CDR3 sequence reads: CASSLVRNTEAFF. CDR3 coding DNA: TGTGCCAGCAGCTTAGTCAGGAACACTGAAGCTTTCTTT.

This chain links TRBV6-1 with TRBJ2-1, with 14 nucleotides matching TRBD2. CDR1 MNHNS and CDR2 SASEGT come from the germline V gene. V dropped 7 bases and J dropped 6; count of bases not matched to a gene: 5. This CDR3 region has 15 residues. The CDR3 sequence: CASTVTSGGANEQFF. The CDR3, as DNA: TGTGCCAGCACCGTGACTAGCGGGGGGGCCAATGAGCAGTTCTTC.

A few counts support this clonotype. This may stem from a read error, because a much larger clone lies one nucleotide away. The chain uses TRBV5-1 and TRBJ2-3, with 8 bases identical to TRBD2. V lost 3 bases to trimming and J lost 6 bases; unmatched junction nucleotides: 6. The CDR3 consists of 14 residues. The germline V gene has CDR1 SGHRS and CDR2 YFSETQ. The CDR3 reads CASSSGGIFDTQYF. The CDR3 nucleotides read TGCGCCAGCAGCTCGGGAGGGATATTCGATACGCAGTATTTT. Supplemented by reference TRBV5-1 and TRBJ2-3, the full variable domain reads KAGVTQTPRYLIKTRGQQVTLSCSPISGHRSVSWYQQTPGQGLQFLFEYFSETQRNKGNFPGRFSGRQFSNSRSEMNVSTLELGDSALYLCASSSGGIFDTQYFGPGTRLTVL.

The table lists this clonotype with many counts. The CDR3 nucleotides are TGCAGTGCTGGCCTAGCGGGGGGTTGGAGTGAGCAGTTCTTC. This encodes CSAGLAGGWSEQFF. The J gene is TRBJ2-1, the V gene TRBV20-1, with TRBD2 matching 11 bases. This CDR3 has 14 amino acids. Germline CDR1 reads DFQATT; CDR2 reads SNEGSKA (reference sequence). With 5 bases clipped from V and 9 bases from J, the junction kept 9 bases outside the gene matches.